This entry lists 30 T cell receptor beta chains sequenced from one sample in a study of T cells in Graves' hyperthyroidism and ophthalmopathy. Amplification of TCR beta CDR3 regions was performed using RNA transcripts as template. First-round RT-PCR targeting the TCR CDR3 was performed with the HTBI primer set. TCRdb analysed the multiplex PCR reads with MiXCR anew, one entry per CDR3 protein. The data show fewer than 650,000 distinct CDR3 sequences, with roughly 13% seen just once and under 7% held by the top ten. The sample was blood. The receptors come from a woman aged 30 to 39 with Graves' hyperthyroidism that later progressed to Graves' ophthalmopathy.

The sample holds many counts of this clonotype. This chain links TRBV7-2 with TRBJ1-2; weak D call: TRBD1 (6 bases). Germline CDR1 and CDR2: SGHTA and FQGNSA. V was trimmed by 3 bases and J by 10 bases, leaving 12 bases between them. CDR3 size: 12 residues. The CDR3 region has the DNA TGTGCCAGCAGCTTGAGCACAGGGAACTACACCTTC. It specifies CASSLSTGNYTF.

This clonotype was observed at least ten times. V gene TRBV27 combines with J gene TRBJ2-5; TRBD1 agrees at 7 bases. The ends lost 5 bases at V and 9 bases at J; junction bases unmatched: 12. This CDR3 comprises 14 residues. Germline CDR1 MNHEY, CDR2 SMNVEV (reference sequence). CDR3 in DNA: TGTGCCAGCAGTACAGGGGTGGGGTACCGTGCCCAGTACTTC. It specifies CASSTGVGYRAQYF.

This clonotype was counted ten times or more. This rearrangement joins TRBV18 to TRBJ1-2; D remains unclear. The CDR3 is made up of 15 amino acids. Germline lookup yields CDR1 KGHSH and CDR2 LQKENI. Trimming took off 0 bases at V and 4 bases at J, with 12 bases between the two ends. DNA for the CDR3: TGTGCCAGCTCACCACCGGGTTCAGGAGGCTATGGCTACACCTTC. Translated: CASSPPGSGGYGYTF.

This clonotype was seen a few times. V is TRBV7-9 and J is TRBJ2-7; 9 nucleotides match TRBD1. V gave up 3 bases and J gave up 2 bases; unmatched junction bases: 8. Per germline, CDR1 SEHNR and CDR2 FQNEAQ (reference sequence). The length of the CDR3 is 16 residues. The CDR3 nucleotides read TGTGCCAGCAGCTTCCCCGACAGGGGGTCTGCCTACGAGCAGTACTTC. Its translation: CASSFPDRGSAYEQYF.

At least ten counts were recorded for this clonotype. V gene TRBV12-3 or TRBV12-4 combines with J gene TRBJ2-7, with TRBD1 matching 7 bases. J gave up 5 bases and V 8 bases, and 3 bases lay outside the gene matches. The CDR3 is 11 amino acids. CDR3: CASRTGDEQYF. DNA for the CDR3: TGTGCCAGCCGAACAGGGGACGAGCAGTACTTC.

This clonotype was seen ten or more times. The chain has TRBV6-1 and TRBJ2-7, with unresolved D. The germline CDR1 and CDR2 sequences are MNHNS and SASEGT. CDR3 length: 12 amino acids. The V end lost 5 bases, the J end lost 5 bases, and 10 bases lay between the germline ends. CDR3 loop: CASSPDNHEQYF. The CDR3 DNA reads as TGTGCCAGCAGTCCAGACAATCACGAGCAGTACTTC.

As concerns this clonotype: Given a much more abundant clone one base away, this may be a read error. The chain carries TRBV19 and TRBJ1-3; D is undetermined. Germline V gives CDR1 LNHDA, CDR2 SQIVND (reference sequence). This CDR3 has 15 residues. CDR3 nucleotides: TGTGCCAGTAGTATTCGGGAGACACCTGGAGACACCATATATTTT. Translating gives CASSIRETPGDTIYF.

This clonotype was seen many times. V gene TRBV7-2 combines with J gene TRBJ2-7, with 8 bases aligning to TRBD2. The germline V gene has CDR1 SGHTA and CDR2 FQGNSA. Losses at the gene ends were 5 bases for V and 0 bases for J; bases not matched to a gene: 9. There are 16 residues in the CDR3. The CDR3: CASSTWTSFPSYEQYF. CDR3 nucleotides: TGTGCCAGCAGCACCTGGACTAGCTTCCCCTCCTACGAGCAGTACTTC.

This clonotype was seen many times. This chain links TRBV19 with TRBJ1-2, with D perhaps matching TRBD1 (5 bases). The germline V gene encodes CDR1 LNHDA and CDR2 SQIVND (reference sequence). The ends were cut back, 5 bases at V and 6 bases at J, with 13 bases in the middle. This CDR3 contains 13 residues. The CDR3 DNA follows: TGTGCCAGTAGTCCTCCGGGACGGGATGGCTACACCTTC. It is translated as CASSPPGRDGYTF.

This clonotype was seen many times. The rearrangement uses TRBV13 and TRBJ2-3; 10 nucleotides match TRBD2. CDR1 PRHDT and CDR2 FYEKMQ come from the germline V gene (reference sequence). CDR3 length: 17 amino acids. Losses at the gene ends were 5 bases for V and 3 bases for J; bases not matched to a gene: 11. CDR3: CASSHKGLAGVTDTQYF. In DNA, the CDR3 is TGTGCCAGCAGCCACAAGGGCCTAGCGGGAGTAACAGATACGCAGTATTTT.

This clonotype was observed at least ten times. The chain joins TRBV15 to TRBJ2-1; D is undetermined. The CDR3 is 13 amino acids. V was pared by 3 bases and J by 5 bases, with 8 bases between. Germline assignment: CDR1 LNHNV and CDR2 YYDKDF (reference sequence). The DNA of the CDR3 is TGTGCCACCAGCAGTTCCAGAAACAATGAGCAGTTCTTC. Its protein is CATSSSRNNEQFF.

This clonotype was seen repeatedly, ten times or more. The chain employs TRBV29-1 and TRBJ2-1; 9 bases fit TRBD1. Germline assignment: CDR1 SQVTM and CDR2 ANQGSEA. The CDR3 is 16 amino acids. J gave up 4 bases and V 6 bases, and 13 bases lay outside the gene matches. CDR3 nucleotide sequence: TGCAGCGTGGGTACCAGGAGGGACAGGGTTTACAATGAGCAGTTCTTC. Translating it yields CSVGTRRDRVYNEQFF.

This clonotype was observed a handful of times. The V gene is TRBV20-1, the J gene TRBJ2-1; TRBD2 matches 9 bases. CDR3 size: 16 residues. Germline-derived CDR1 and CDR2 are DFQATT and SNEGSKA (reference sequence). V shed 0 bases, J shed 10 bases, and the junction held 13 bases outside the gene matches. The CDR3 here is CSAREGLAGASREQFF. The CDR3 bases are TGCAGTGCTAGAGAAGGGTTAGCGGGGGCCTCCAGAGAGCAGTTCTTC.

This clonotype was detected many times. The chain links TRBV19 to TRBJ2-1, with 7 bases lining up with TRBD2. Germline V lookup: CDR1 LNHDA, CDR2 SQIVND (reference sequence). V lost 4 bases and J lost 6; bases outside the gene matches: 12. The CDR3 totals 16 residues. CDR3 DNA: TGTGCCAGTAGTAACGGGATCGGGGGGATTGGCAATGAGCAGTTCTTC. Protein: CASSNGIGGIGNEQFF. Using reference TRBV19 and TRBJ2-1 for the parts outside the CDR3, the full variable domain is DGGITQSPKYLFRKEGQNVTLSCEQNLNHDAMYWYRQDPGQGLRLIYYSQIVNDFQKGDIAEGYSVSREKKESFPLTVTSAQKNPTAFYLCASSNGIGGIGNEQFFGPGTRLTVL.

This clonotype was seen only a few times. The chain links TRBV3-1 to TRBJ1-4; 7 positions match TRBD1. The CDR3 loop spans 14 amino acids. Germline loops: CDR1 LGHDT, CDR2 YNNKEL (reference sequence). V trimming: 6 bases; J trimming: 8 bases; junction bases outside the gene matches: 9. CDR3 amino acids: CASSSDRVGEKLFF. The CDR3 coding sequence is TGTGCCAGCAGTTCCGACAGGGTCGGGGAAAAACTGTTTTTT.

This clonotype occurred a few times. V usage is TRBV20-1 and J usage is TRBJ2-6, with 10 bases lining up with TRBD1. There are 16 residues in the CDR3. With 4 bases clipped from V and 2 bases from J, the junction kept 5 bases outside the gene matches. The V gene's germline CDR1 is DFQATT and CDR2 SNEGSKA (reference sequence). CDR3 nucleotide sequence: TGCAGTGCTATTCGGGACAGGGGACCTGGGGCCAACGTCCTGACTTTC. Translation: CSAIRDRGPGANVLTF.

This clonotype was detected ten times or more. The V call is TRBV30, the J call TRBJ1-2, with D perhaps TRBD1 (6 bases). The CDR3 has 15 amino acids. Germline V lookup: CDR1 GTSNPN, CDR2 SVGIG (reference sequence). V lost 4 bases, J lost 0 bases, and 15 bases lay in between. The CDR3 nucleotides read TGTGCCTGGACCGCCCGGACAGTAACTAACTATGGCTACACCTTC. Its protein product is CAWTARTVTNYGYTF.

This clonotype was found many times. This rearrangement joins TRBV6-2 or TRBV6-3 to TRBJ1-5, with 12 bases lining up with TRBD1. The V gene end was trimmed by 10 bases and the J gene end by 6 bases; junction bases not matched to a gene: 7. CDR1 and CDR2 from the germline V gene are MNHEY and SVGEGT. There are 14 residues in the CDR3. The CDR3 DNA reads TGTGCCATCTCCGGGACAGGGGGCCTTCAGCCCCAGCATTTT. Translation: CAISGTGGLQPQHF.

This clonotype was seen many times. The V call is TRBV12-3 or TRBV12-4, the J call TRBJ2-5; no clear D gene. V gave up 6 bases and J gave up 0 bases, with 5 bases separating them. The CDR3 spans 12 residues. In nucleotides, the CDR3 is TGTGCCAGCAGCAGAAACCAAGAGACCCAGTACTTC. The encoded protein is CASSRNQETQYF.

The chain joins TRBV4-2 to TRBJ2-1; 12 nucleotides line up with TRBD2. CDR1 LGHNA and CDR2 YNFKEQ come from the germline V gene. The V and J ends lost 4 bases and 1 base, in that order; junction bases with no gene match: 5. The CDR3 covers 17 residues. As DNA, the CDR3 is TGTGCCAGCAGCCTGCGACTAGCGGGAGAATCCTACAATGAGCAGTTCTTC. Protein sequence: CASSLRLAGESYNEQFF.

This clonotype has at least ten counts. This rearrangement joins TRBV11-3 to TRBJ2-7; D is perhaps TRBD1 (5 bases). Per germline, CDR1 SGHNT and CDR2 YENEEA. The CDR3 has 15 amino acids. V was pared by 8 bases and J by 0 bases, with 17 bases between. In nucleotides, the CDR3 is TGTGCCAGCCGCCCAGTTCCAGGGTCCTCCTACGAGCAGTACTTC. Its translation is CASRPVPGSSYEQYF. Full variable domain (remainder filled in from reference TRBV11-3 and TRBJ2-7): EAGVVQSPRYKIIEKKQPVAFWCNPISGHNTLYWYLQNLGQGPELLIRYENEEAVDDSQLPKDRFSAERLKGVDSTLKIQPAELGDSAVYLCASRPVPGSSYEQYFGPGTRLTVT.

This clonotype was detected many times. This rearrangement joins TRBV9 to TRBJ2-2, with 8 bases aligning to TRBD2. Losses at the gene ends were 4 bases for V and 1 base for J; bases not matched to a gene: 9. There are 17 residues in the CDR3. Germline CDR1 and CDR2: SGDLS and YYNGEE. CDR3: CASSPRGTSGNTGELFF. The CDR3 DNA reads TGTGCCAGCAGCCCCCGTGGAACTAGCGGGAACACCGGGGAGCTGTTTTTT.

In this sample, this clonotype turned up many times. The junction departs from the called germline gene at one end, perhaps through a read error. The V call is TRBV20-1, the J call TRBJ2-1; 9 bases map to TRBD1. The CDR3 spans 15 residues. CDR1 and CDR2 (germline): DFQATT, SNEGSKA (reference sequence). The CDR3 sequence: CSARGSDRGYNEQFF. Here the CDR3 DNA reads TGCAGTGCAAGAGGTTCGGACAGGGGATACAATGAGCAGTTCTTC.

This clonotype was seen a handful of times. V gene TRBV7-8 combines with J gene TRBJ2-7; D perhaps matches TRBD2 (5 bases). This CDR3 has 14 amino acids. CDR1 SGHVS and CDR2 FQNEAQ come from the germline V gene. V was pared by 5 bases and J by 0 bases, with 11 bases between. The DNA for the CDR3 is TGTGCCAGCAGCCCGGCTAGCTTCTCCTACGAGCAGTACTTC. Its translation: CASSPASFSYEQYF.

J is TRBJ2-3 and V is TRBV19; TRBD1 matches at 9 bases. The germline V gene has CDR1 LNHDA and CDR2 SQIVND (reference sequence). V lost 6 bases and J lost 6; bases outside the gene matches: 7. The CDR3 consists of 14 residues. This chain's CDR3 is CASSGQGRWDTQYF. CDR3 DNA sequence: TGTGCCAGTAGCGGACAGGGGCGCTGGGATACGCAGTATTTT. Together with reference TRBV19 and TRBJ2-3, the CDR3 gives the full variable domain: DGGITQSPKYLFRKEGQNVTLSCEQNLNHDAMYWYRQDPGQGLRLIYYSQIVNDFQKGDIAEGYSVSREKKESFPLTVTSAQKNPTAFYLCASSGQGRWDTQYFGPGTRLTVL.

This clonotype has at least ten counts. V and J are TRBV12-3 or TRBV12-4 and TRBJ2-7; 7 nucleotides align to TRBD2. J lost 5 bases, V lost 7 bases, and 8 bases had no gene match. The CDR3 covers 13 residues. The CDR3 region is CASTTLGRDEQYF. In nucleotides, the CDR3 is TGTGCCAGCACTACTCTGGGGAGGGACGAGCAGTACTTC.

As to this clonotype: This clone may be a read error of a much larger clone one base away. The genes are TRBV12-3 or TRBV12-4 and TRBJ1-5, with 8 bases aligning to TRBD1. The CDR3 covers 12 residues. As DNA, the CDR3 is TGTACCAGCACCCACCCAGGGGGCCCCCAGCATTTT. Protein sequence: CTSTHPGGPQHF.

This clonotype was counted at least ten times. The rearrangement uses TRBV12-3 or TRBV12-4 and TRBJ2-5; 9 positions match TRBD1. The J segment lost 2 bases and the V segment lost 3 bases, leaving 4 bases of the junction unmatched. The CDR3 covers 15 residues. Here the CDR3 reads CASSLWTGVQETQYF. CDR3 bases: TGTGCCAGCAGTTTGTGGACAGGGGTTCAAGAGACCCAGTACTTC.

The DNA for the CDR3 is TGTGCCACCAGCAGAGATCGTGACAGGGGGAACACTGAAGCTTTCTTT. Its translation is CATSRDRDRGNTEAFF. V usage is TRBV15 and J usage is TRBJ1-1; TRBD1 aligns across 8 bases. Germline CDR1 is LNHNV and CDR2 is YYDKDF (reference sequence). The CDR3 consists of 16 residues. V dropped 0 bases and J dropped 1; count of bases not matched to a gene: 4. The whole variable domain, filled in from reference TRBV15 and TRBJ1-1, reads DAMVIQNPRYQVTQFGKPVTLSCSQTLNHNVMYWYQQKSSQAPKLLFHYYDKDFNNEADTPDNFQSRRPNTSFCFLDIRSPGLGDTAMYLCATSRDRDRGNTEAFFGQGTRLTVV.

As for this clonotype: This sequence may be a read error, since a much larger clone differs from it by one base. V usage is TRBV28 and J usage is TRBJ2-7; D assignment may be TRBD1 or TRBD2 (5 bases each). The germline V gene has CDR1 MDHEN and CDR2 SYDVKM. The CDR3 has 15 residues. The CDR3 is CASSLYRDGTYEHYF. The DNA of the CDR3 is TGTGCCAGCAGTTTGTACCGGGACGGCACCTACGAGCACTACTTC.